This T cell receptor (beta chain) was recovered during a study of breast tumors, draining lymph nodes, adjacent tissues (dated by TCRdb to between 2015 and 2016). Notes on the research overall: In breast cancer patients, the study compared the TCR beta repertoires of tumor, adjacent nontumor tissue and axillary lymph nodes. The study aimed to assess the relationships and possible T-cell exchange between tumor, surrounding tissue and draining lymph node repertoires in human breast cancer. The research as a whole found: In luminal-like breast cancer, tumor and nontumor tissue repertoires resembled each other significantly more than in basal-like breast cancer. The study presented the conclusion that tumor T cells originate in lymph nodes as consistent with a hypothesis, not as something directly demonstrated. Tumors showed preferential V and J gene usage, and their T-cell repertoire diversity fell below that of lymph nodes yet above that of nontumor tissue. A scenario in which most tumor T cells derive from the lymph node and then expand within tumor tissue was judged to be consistent with the data.

This clonotype was observed at least ten times. The target of this receptor is not known. Per-base qualities were not stored, and no clone one base away is much larger. The data were produced on an Illumina HiSeq 2000. TCR beta chain libraries were generated by multiplex PCR amplification. High-throughput sequencing was used to analyze the amplified TCR beta chain products. Starting from the raw public reads, TCRdb applied fastp trimming at Q25, assembled clones with MiXCR and retained in-frame beta chains. A single entry per CDR3 protein holds the most common genes and DNA from its merged rows. The sample table shows some 65,000 distinct CDR3 sequences, and roughly 44% are seen once. The ten largest account for over 7.5% of the sample. V is cut back by 3 bases and J by 2 bases, with 3 bases in the junction unmatched. From cysteine to phenylalanine, the CDR3 is 14 amino acids long. Solely the CDR3 DNA is kept, with 42 bases framed from the first base. CDR1 LNHDA and CDR2 SQIVND are derived from the germline V gene (reference sequence).

The sequenced material came from breast tumor tissue. The TCR sequence derives from a female donor with breast cancer. Some clones in this sample may be carry-over from other donors' samples. The sequence is built from TRBV19 and TRBJ1-2; TRBD1 lines up with 7 middle nucleotides. The nucleotide sequence is given as TGTGCCAGTAGTATTTTACAGGGGAACTATGGCTACACCTTC. It is translated as CASSILQGNYGYTF.